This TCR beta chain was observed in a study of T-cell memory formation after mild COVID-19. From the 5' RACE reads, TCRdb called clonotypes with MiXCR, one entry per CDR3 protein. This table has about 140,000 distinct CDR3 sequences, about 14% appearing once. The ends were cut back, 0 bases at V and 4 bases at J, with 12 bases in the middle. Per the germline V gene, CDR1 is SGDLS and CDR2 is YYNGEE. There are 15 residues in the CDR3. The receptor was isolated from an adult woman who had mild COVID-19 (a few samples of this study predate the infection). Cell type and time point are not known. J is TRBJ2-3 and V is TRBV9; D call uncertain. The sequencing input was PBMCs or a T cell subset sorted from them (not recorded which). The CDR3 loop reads CASSVEGSPADTQYF. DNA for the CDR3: TGTGCCAGCAGCGTAGAAGGTAGCCCTGCAGATACGCAGTATTTT. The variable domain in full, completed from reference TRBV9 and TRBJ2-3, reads DSGVTQTPKHLITATGQRVTLRCSPRSGDLSVYWYQQSLDQGLQFLIQYYNGEERAKGNILERFSAQQFPDLHSELNLSSLELGDSALYFCASSVEGSPADTQYFGPGTRLTVL.